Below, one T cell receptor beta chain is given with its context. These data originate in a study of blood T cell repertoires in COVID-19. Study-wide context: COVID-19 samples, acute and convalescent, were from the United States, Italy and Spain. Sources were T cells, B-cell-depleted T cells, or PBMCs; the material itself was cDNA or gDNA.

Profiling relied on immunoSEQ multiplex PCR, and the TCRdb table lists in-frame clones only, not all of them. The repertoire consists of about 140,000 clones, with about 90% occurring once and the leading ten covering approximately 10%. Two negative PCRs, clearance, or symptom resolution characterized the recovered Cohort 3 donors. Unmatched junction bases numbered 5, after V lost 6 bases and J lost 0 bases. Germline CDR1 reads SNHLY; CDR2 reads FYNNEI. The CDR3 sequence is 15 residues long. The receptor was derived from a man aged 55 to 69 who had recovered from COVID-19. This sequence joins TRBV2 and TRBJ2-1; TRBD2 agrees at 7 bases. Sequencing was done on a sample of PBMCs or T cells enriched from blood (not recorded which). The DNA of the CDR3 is TGTGCCAGCAGCGTACTAGCGCACTCCTACAATGAGCAGTTCTTC. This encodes CASSVLAHSYNEQFF.